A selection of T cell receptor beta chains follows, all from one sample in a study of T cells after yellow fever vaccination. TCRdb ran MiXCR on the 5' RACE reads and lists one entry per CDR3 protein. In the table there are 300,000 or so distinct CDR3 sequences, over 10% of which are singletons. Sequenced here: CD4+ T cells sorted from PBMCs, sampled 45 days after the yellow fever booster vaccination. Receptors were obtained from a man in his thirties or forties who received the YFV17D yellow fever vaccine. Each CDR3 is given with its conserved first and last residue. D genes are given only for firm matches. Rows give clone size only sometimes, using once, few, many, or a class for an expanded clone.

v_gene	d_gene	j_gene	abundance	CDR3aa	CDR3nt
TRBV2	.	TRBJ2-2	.	CASKYRGSGTGELFF	TGTGCCAGCAAGTATCGCGGCTCGGGCACCGGGGAGCTGTTTTTT
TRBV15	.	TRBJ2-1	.	CATSRDPSTDNEQFF	TGTGCCACCAGCAGAGATCCGTCGACAGACAATGAGCAGTTCTTC
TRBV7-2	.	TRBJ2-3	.	CASISRLTDTQYF	TGTGCCAGCATCTCGAGACTCACAGATACGCAGTATTTT
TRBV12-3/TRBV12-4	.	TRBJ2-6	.	CASSLTVVGANVLTF	TGTGCCAGCAGTCTCACGGTAGTCGGGGCCAACGTCCTGACTTTC
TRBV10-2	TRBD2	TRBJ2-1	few	CASGSSGRRNEQFF	TGCGCCAGCGGAAGTAGCGGGAGAAGAAATGAGCAGTTCTTC
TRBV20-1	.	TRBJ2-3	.	CSARSWVPDTQYF	TGCAGTGCTAGATCCTGGGTTCCAGATACGCAGTATTTT
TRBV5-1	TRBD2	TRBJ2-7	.	CASSPGTSGRTYEQYF	TGCGCCAGCAGCCCCGGGACTAGCGGGAGGACGTACGAGCAGTACTTC
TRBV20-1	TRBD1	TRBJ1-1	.	CSARDAEQGARFEAFF	TGCAGTGCTAGAGATGCTGAACAGGGGGCCAGGTTTGAAGCTTTCTTT
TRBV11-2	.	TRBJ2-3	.	CASTQSTDTQYF	TGTGCCAGCACACAGTCCACAGATACGCAGTATTTT
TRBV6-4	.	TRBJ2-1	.	CASSPAGGRHEQFF	TGTGCCAGCAGTCCAGCTGGGGGGAGGCATGAGCAGTTCTTC
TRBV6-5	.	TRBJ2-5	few	CASSYSSLGGETQYF	TGTGCCAGCAGTTACTCGTCTCTGGGGGGAGAGACCCAGTACTTC
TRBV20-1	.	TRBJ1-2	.	CSAPPQGRNYGYTF	TGCAGTGCTCCTCCCCAGGGACGAAACTATGGCTACACCTTC
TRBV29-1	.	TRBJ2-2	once	CSVHEWGARELFF	TGCAGCGTTCACGAATGGGGGGCCCGGGAGCTGTTTTTT
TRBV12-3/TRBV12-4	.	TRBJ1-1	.	CASSFAEGQYEAFF	TGTGCCAGCAGTTTTGCAGAAGGGCAGTATGAAGCTTTCTTT
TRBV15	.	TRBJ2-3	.	CATSKTAGPSADTQYF	TGTGCCACCAGCAAAACAGCGGGCCCATCCGCAGATACGCAGTATTTT
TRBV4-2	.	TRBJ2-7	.	CASSQEGAYEQYF	TGTGCCAGCAGCCAAGAGGGAGCCTACGAGCAGTACTTC
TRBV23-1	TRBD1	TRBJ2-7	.	CASGRQGVPLEQYF	TGCGCCAGCGGCCGACAGGGGGTACCCTTGGAGCAGTACTTC
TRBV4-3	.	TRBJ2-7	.	CASSQASRAEQYF	TGCGCCAGCAGCCAAGCGTCTAGGGCCGAGCAGTACTTC
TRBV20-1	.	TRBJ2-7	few	CSARDMNSYEQYF	TGCAGTGCTAGAGATATGAATTCCTACGAGCAGTACTTC